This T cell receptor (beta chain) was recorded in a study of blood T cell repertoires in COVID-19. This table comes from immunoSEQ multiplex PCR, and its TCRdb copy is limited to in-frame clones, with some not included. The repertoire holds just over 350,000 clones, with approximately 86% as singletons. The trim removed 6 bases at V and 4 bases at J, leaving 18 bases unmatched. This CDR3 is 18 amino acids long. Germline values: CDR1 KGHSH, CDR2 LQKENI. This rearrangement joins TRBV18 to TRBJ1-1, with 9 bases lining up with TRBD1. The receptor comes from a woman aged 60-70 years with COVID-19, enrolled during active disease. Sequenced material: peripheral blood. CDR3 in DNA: TGTGCCAGCTCCCCCTTCCCATTGACAGGGGGGGCGGGCACTGAAGCTTTCTTT. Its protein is CASSPFPLTGGAGTEAFF. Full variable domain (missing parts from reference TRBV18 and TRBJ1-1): NAGVMQNPRHLVRRRGQEARLRCSPMKGHSHVYWYRQLPEEGLKFMVYLQKENIIDESGMPKERFSAEFPKEGPSILRIQQVVRGDSAAYFCASSPFPLTGGAGTEAFFGQGTRLTVV.